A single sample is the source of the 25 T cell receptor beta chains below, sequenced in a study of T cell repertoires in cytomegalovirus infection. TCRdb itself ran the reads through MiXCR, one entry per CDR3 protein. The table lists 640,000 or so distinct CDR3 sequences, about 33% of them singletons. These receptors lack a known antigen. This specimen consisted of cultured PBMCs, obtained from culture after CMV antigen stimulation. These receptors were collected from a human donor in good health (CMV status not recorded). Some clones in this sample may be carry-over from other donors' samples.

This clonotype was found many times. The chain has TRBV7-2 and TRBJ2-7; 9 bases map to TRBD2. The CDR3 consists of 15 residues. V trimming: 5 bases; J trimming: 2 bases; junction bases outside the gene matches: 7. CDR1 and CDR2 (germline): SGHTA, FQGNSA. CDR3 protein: CASSEASGRTYEQYF. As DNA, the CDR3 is TGTGCCAGCAGCGAGGCCAGCGGGAGGACCTACGAGCAGTACTTC.

CDR3 bases: TGTGCCAGCAGTTACGGGGCGGGAGGGCCCCAAGAGACCCAGTACTTC. This translates into CASSYGAGGPQETQYF. The chain joins TRBV6-5 to TRBJ2-5, with 9 bases aligning to TRBD2. After removal of 2 bases from V and 1 base from J, the junction contained 5 bases not matched to a gene. Germline CDR1 reads MNHEY; CDR2 reads SVGAGI. This CDR3 has 16 amino acids.

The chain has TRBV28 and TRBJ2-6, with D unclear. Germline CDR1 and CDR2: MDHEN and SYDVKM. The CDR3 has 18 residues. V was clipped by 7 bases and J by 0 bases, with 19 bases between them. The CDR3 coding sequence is TGTGCCAGCACCTCCTTTGCGGATGTACTCTCTGGGGCCAACGTCCTGACTTTC. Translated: CASTSFADVLSGANVLTF.

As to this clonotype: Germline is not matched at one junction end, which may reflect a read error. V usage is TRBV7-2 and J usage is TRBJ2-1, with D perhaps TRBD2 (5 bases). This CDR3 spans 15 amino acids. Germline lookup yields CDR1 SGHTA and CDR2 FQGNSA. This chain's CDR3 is CASSLYSESKNGQFF. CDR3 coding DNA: TGTGCCAGCAGCTTATATAGCGAGAGTAAAAATGGGCAGTTCTTC. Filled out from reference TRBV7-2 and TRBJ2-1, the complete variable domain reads GAGVSQSPSNKVTEKGKDVELRCDPISGHTALYWYRQSLGQGLEFLIYFQGNSAPDKSGLPSDRFSAERTGGSVSTLTIQRTQQEDSAVYLCASSLYSESKNGQFFGPGTRLTVL.

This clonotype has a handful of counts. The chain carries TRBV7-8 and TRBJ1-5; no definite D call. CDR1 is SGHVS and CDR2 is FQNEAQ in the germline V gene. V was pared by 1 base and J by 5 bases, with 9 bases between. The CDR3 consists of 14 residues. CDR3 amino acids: CASSLGRRHQPQHF. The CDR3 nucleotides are TGTGCCAGCAGCTTAGGGCGACGGCATCAGCCCCAGCATTTT.

The CDR3 region is CAIGPREQPQHF. The DNA for the CDR3 is TGTGCCATCGGGCCTCGGGAGCAGCCCCAGCATTTT. This chain connects TRBV10-3 to TRBJ1-5; D uncertain. The germline gives CDR1 ENHRY, CDR2 SYGVKD. The V gene lost 8 bases and the J gene lost 7 bases, with 12 bases spanning the gap. The CDR3 consists of 12 residues.

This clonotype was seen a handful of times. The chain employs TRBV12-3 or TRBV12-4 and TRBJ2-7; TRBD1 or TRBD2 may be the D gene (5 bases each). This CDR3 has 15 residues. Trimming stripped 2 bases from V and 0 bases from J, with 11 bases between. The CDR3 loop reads CASSLRGRSSYEQYF. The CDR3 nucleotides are TGTGCCAGCAGTTTAAGGGGACGGAGCTCCTACGAGCAGTACTTC.

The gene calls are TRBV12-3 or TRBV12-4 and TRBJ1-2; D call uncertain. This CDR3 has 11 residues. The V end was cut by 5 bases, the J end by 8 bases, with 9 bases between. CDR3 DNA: TGTGCCAGCAGTGCCCTTGGGGGCTACACCTTC. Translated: CASSALGGYTF.

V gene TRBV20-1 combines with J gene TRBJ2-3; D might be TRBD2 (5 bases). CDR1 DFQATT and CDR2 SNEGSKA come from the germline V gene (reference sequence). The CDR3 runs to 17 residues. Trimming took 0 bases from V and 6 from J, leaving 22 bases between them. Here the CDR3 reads CSARDITRGPPWDTQYF. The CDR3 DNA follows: TGCAGTGCTAGAGATATAACTAGAGGACCACCTTGGGATACGCAGTATTTT.

This chain's CDR3 is CASSLGQANSYEQYF. DNA for the CDR3: TGTGCCAGCAGCTTAGGCCAGGCGAACTCCTACGAGCAGTACTTC. The chain is built from TRBV7-2 and TRBJ2-7, with unresolved D. Germline loops: CDR1 SGHTA, CDR2 FQGNSA. CDR3 length: 15 amino acids. V was cut by 1 base and J by 0 bases, with 10 bases left in between.

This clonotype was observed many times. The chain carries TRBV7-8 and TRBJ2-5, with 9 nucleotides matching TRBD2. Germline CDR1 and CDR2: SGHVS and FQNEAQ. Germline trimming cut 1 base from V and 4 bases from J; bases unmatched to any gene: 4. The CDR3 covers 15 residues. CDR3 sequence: CASSLGAGGGETQYF. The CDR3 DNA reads TGTGCCAGCAGCTTAGGGGCGGGGGGGGGAGAGACCCAGTACTTC.

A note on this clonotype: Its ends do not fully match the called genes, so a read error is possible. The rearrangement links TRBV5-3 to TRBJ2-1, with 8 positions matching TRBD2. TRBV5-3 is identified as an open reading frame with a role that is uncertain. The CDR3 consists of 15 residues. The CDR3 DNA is TGTGCCAGCAGCTTGTTGGCGGGGGGCATTGATGAGCAGTTCTTC. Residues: CASSLLAGGIDEQFF.

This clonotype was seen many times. CDR3 loop: CASSLNLYAAYGNEQYF. CDR3 DNA: TGTGCCAGCAGCTTAAATCTCTACGCGGCGTACGGGAACGAGCAGTACTTC. The chain has TRBV7-2 and TRBJ2-7; the D gene is possibly TRBD2 (5 bases). This CDR3 is 17 amino acids long. Trimming shortened V by 2 bases and J by 5 bases, and 22 bases separated the two germline ends. Germline V lookup: CDR1 SGHTA, CDR2 FQGNSA.

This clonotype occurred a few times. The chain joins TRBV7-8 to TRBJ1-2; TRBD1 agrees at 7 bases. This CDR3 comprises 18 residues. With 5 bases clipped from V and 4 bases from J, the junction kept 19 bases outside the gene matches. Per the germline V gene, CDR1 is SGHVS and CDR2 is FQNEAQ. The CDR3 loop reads CASSPRQGRGSAVYGYTF. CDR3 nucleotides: TGTGCCAGCAGCCCGCGACAGGGCCGCGGTTCGGCCGTCTATGGCTACACCTTC.

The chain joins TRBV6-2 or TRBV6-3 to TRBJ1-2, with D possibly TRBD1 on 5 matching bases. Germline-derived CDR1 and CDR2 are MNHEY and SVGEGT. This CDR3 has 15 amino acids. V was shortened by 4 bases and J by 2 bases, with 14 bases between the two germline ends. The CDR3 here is CASSSPPGTNYGYTF. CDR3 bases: TGTGCCAGCAGTTCCCCGCCCGGGACGAACTATGGCTACACCTTC.

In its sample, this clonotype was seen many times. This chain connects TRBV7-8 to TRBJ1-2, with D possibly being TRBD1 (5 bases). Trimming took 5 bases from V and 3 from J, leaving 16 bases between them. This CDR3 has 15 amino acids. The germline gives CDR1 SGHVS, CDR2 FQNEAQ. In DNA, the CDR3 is TGTGCCAGCAGCCACCGACAGAGAAATTACTATGGCTACACCTTC. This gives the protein CASSHRQRNYYGYTF.

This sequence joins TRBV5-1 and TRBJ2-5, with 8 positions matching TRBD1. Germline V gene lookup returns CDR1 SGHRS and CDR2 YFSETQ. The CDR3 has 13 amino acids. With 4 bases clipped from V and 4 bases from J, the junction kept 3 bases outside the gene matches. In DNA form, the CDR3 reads TGCGCCAGCAGCAACACAGGGGGAGAGACCCAGTACTTC. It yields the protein CASSNTGGETQYF. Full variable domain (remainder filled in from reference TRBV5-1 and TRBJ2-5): KAGVTQTPRYLIKTRGQQVTLSCSPISGHRSVSWYQQTPGQGLQFLFEYFSETQRNKGNFPGRFSGRQFSNSRSEMNVSTLELGDSALYLCASSNTGGETQYFGPGTRLLVL.

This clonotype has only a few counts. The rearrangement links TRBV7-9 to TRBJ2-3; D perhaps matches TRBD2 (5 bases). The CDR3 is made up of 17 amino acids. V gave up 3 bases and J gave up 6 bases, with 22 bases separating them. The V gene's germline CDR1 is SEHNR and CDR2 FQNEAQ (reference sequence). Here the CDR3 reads CASSFRGQRGFRDTQYF. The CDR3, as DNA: TGTGCCAGCAGCTTTCGCGGTCAACGGGGATTCAGGGATACGCAGTATTTT.

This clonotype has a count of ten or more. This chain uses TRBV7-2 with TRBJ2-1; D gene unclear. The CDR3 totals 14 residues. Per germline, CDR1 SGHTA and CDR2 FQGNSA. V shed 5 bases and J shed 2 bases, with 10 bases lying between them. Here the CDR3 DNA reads TGTGCCAGCAGCCCGGACGGAGCCTACAATGAGCAGTTCTTC. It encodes CASSPDGAYNEQFF.

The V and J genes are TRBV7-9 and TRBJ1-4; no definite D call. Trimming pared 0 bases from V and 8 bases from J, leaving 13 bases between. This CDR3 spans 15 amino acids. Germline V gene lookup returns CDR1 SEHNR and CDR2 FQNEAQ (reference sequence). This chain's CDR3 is CASSLAGHGWEKLFF. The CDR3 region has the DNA TGTGCCAGCAGCTTAGCGGGCCATGGATGGGAAAAACTGTTTTTT.

CDR3 nucleotide sequence: TGTGCCAGCAGCTCCGACAGGGGTGGGGAGCTGTTTTTT. Translated, it gives CASSSDRGGELFF. The chain couples TRBV11-2 to TRBJ2-2; the match to TRBD1 covers 8 bases. Germline CDR1 reads SGHAT; CDR2 reads FQNNGV. This CDR3 has 13 residues. V gave up 4 bases and J gave up 8 bases; unmatched junction bases: 3. Drawing the rest from reference TRBV11-2 and TRBJ2-2, the complete variable domain is EAGVAQSPRYKIIEKRQSVAFWCNPISGHATLYWYQQILGQGPKLLIQFQNNGVVDDSQLPKDRFSAERLKGVDSTLKIQPAKLEDSAVYLCASSSDRGGELFFGEGSRLTVL.

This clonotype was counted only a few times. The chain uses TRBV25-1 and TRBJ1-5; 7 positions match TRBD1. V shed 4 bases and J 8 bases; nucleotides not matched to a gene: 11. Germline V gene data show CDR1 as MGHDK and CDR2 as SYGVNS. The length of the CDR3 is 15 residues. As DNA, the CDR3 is TGTGCCAGCAGTGCCCTCGACAGGGACGATGAGCCCCAGCATTTT. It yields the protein CASSALDRDDEPQHF.

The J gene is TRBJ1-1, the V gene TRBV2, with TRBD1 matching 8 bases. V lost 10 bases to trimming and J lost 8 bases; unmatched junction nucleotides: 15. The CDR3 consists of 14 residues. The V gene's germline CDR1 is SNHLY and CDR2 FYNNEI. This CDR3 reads CATSRISTGAEAFF. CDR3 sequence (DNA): TGTGCCACGTCTAGGATATCGACAGGGGCGGAAGCTTTCTTT.

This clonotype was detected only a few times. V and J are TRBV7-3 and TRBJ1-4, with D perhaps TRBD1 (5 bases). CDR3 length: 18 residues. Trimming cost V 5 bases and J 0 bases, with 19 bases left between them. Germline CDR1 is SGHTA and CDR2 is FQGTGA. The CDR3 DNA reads TGTGCCAGCAGCCCGAGGGACCTCTCAAGGCCAACTAATGAAAAACTGTTTTTT. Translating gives CASSPRDLSRPTNEKLFF.

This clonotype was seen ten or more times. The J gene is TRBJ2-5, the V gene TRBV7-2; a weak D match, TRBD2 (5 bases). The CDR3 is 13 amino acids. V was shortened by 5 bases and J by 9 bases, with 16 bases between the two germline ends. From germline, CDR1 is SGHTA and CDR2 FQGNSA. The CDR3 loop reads CASSPAGNPSQYF. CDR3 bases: TGTGCCAGCAGCCCGGCCGGGAACCCGTCCCAGTACTTC.